Listed below are T cell receptor beta chains from one sample, sequenced in a study of cytomegalovirus exposure and HLA in healthy donors. Libraries were prepared by immunoSEQ multiplex PCR; TCRdb keeps only in-frame clonotypes and omits some of them. The profile shows about 270,000 clones, around two thirds of them singletons. The sequenced sample consisted of PBMCs. The source is a female donor in good health and CMV-seronegative. Each CDR3 is given with its conserved first and last residue.

j_call	v_call	cdr3_aa
TRBJ1-1	TRBV6-6	CASSYSKSGRTEAFF
TRBJ2-7	TRBV9	CASSVGTVSEQYF
TRBJ2-7	TRBV14	CASSQAYEQYF
TRBJ2-1	TRBV6-1	CASSRTNPVRAEQFF
TRBJ1-2	TRBV21-1	CASSTSGQEPANYGYTF
TRBJ2-4	TRBV28	CATQRDSKNIQYF
TRBJ2-1	TRBV27	CASSPGTSANEQFF
TRBJ2-2	TRBV14	CASSQVAGGFTGELFF
TRBJ2-3	TRBV7-2	CASSRRRTITGQGTDTQYF
TRBJ2-2	TRBV6-5	CASRATRTGELFF
TRBJ1-6	TRBV7-9	CASSRTGSPLHF
.	TRBV18	CASSPASSSYEQYF
TRBJ2-3	TRBV15	CATSRAVSDTQYF
TRBJ2-3	TRBV11-2	CASSLYRAVDTQYF
TRBJ2-7	TRBV4-1	CASSQVGEGDRSSYEQYF
TRBJ2-1	TRBV4-1	CASSQDGGSAYNEQFF
TRBJ2-1	TRBV30	CAWSLPSRGLSYNEQFF
TRBJ1-5	TRBV27	CASGPAGVSNQPQHF
TRBJ1-2	TRBV18	CASSPTLDSLIYGYTF
TRBJ1-2	TRBV28	CASSSPPARYTF
TRBJ2-6	TRBV28	CASSQGAGANVLTF
TRBJ2-7	TRBV7-9	CASSSPAGTRTNEQYF
TRBJ2-1	TRBV11-3	CASSPLAGGPNEQFF
TRBJ2-1	TRBV6-1	CASSETLSVNEQFF
TRBJ2-5	TRBV10-1	CASSRAPGERETQYF
TRBJ2-7	TRBV28	CASRPSGQASYEQYF
TRBJ2-2	TRBV6-5	CASSYSQNTGELFF
TRBJ2-5	TRBV10-1	CASSQLAMETQYF
TRBJ2-3	TRBV6-1	CASSPRWGVDTQYF